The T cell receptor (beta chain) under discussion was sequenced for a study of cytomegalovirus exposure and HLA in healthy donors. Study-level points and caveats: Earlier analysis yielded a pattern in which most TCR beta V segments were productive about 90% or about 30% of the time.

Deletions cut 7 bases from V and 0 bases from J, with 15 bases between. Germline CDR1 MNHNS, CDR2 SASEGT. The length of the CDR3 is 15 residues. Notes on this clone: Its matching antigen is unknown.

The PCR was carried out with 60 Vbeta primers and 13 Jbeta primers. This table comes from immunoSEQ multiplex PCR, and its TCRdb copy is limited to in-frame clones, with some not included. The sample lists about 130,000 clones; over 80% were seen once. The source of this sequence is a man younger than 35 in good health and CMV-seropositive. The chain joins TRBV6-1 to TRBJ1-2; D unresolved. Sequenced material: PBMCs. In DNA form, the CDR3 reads TGTGCCAGCATGGTCGCCAGGTCCTCTAACTATGGCTACACCTTC. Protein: CASMVARSSNYGYTF.